This is a list of T cell receptor beta chains from one sample in a study of T cell repertoires in cytomegalovirus infection. TCRdb re-called the reads through MiXCR, storing one row per CDR3 protein. The table lists 180,000 or so distinct CDR3 sequences, approximately 17% of them singletons, with under 30% in the top ten. Sequencing used CD8+ T cells from PBMCs. The receptors were sampled from a human donor in good health (CMV status not recorded). Some clones in this sample may be carry-over from other donors' samples. The CDR3 runs from the conserved cysteine through the conserved F or W. A D gene is named only where the DNA matches it firmly. Clone size is given for some rows only: seen once, a few or many times, or a class if the clone is expanded.

CDR3 length: 14
clone size: -
J gene: TRBJ2-1
D gene: TRBD1
V gene: TRBV20-1
CDR3 DNA: TGCAGTGCTGTAGCAGGGGGCGTAGGCAATGAGCAGTTCTTC
CDR3 protein: CSAVAGGVGNEQFF

CDR3 length: 15
clone size: few
J gene: TRBJ2-7
D gene: TRBD1
V gene: TRBV29-1
CDR3 DNA: TGCAGCGTTGAAAGTAAAGGACAGGGTCCCTACGAGCAGTACTTC
CDR3 protein: CSVESKGQGPYEQYF

CDR3 length: 14
clone size: once
J gene: TRBJ1-2
D gene: -
V gene: TRBV2
CDR3 DNA: TGTGCCATCCCCGGGGGCCGAGCTAACTATGGCTACACCTTC
CDR3 protein: CAIPGGRANYGYTF

CDR3 length: 15
clone size: few
J gene: TRBJ1-5
D gene: -
V gene: TRBV7-9
CDR3 DNA: TGTGCCAGCAGCTTAGTTGCAGGGGACAATCAGCCCCAGCATTTT
CDR3 protein: CASSLVAGDNQPQHF

CDR3 length: 15
clone size: -
J gene: TRBJ2-1
D gene: TRBD2
V gene: TRBV7-8
CDR3 DNA: TGTGCCACAGACACGGGGGGGGGAACCTACAATGAGCAGTTCTTC
CDR3 protein: CATDTGGGTYNEQFF

CDR3 length: 11
clone size: -
J gene: TRBJ1-2
D gene: -
V gene: TRBV7-2
CDR3 DNA: TGTGCCAGCAGCTTTGGGGGGGACTACACCTTC
CDR3 protein: CASSFGGDYTF

CDR3 length: 16
clone size: -
J gene: TRBJ2-1
D gene: TRBD2
V gene: TRBV28
CDR3 DNA: TGTGCCAGCAGTTTATTAGCGGGGGCTAACTACAATGAGCAGTTCTTC
CDR3 protein: CASSLLAGANYNEQFF

CDR3 length: 15
clone size: few
J gene: TRBJ1-2
D gene: -
V gene: TRBV28
CDR3 DNA: TGTGCCAGCAGCCCCTCTTCGGTAGGAGTCTATGGCTACACCTTC
CDR3 protein: CASSPSSVGVYGYTF

CDR3 length: 15
clone size: few
J gene: TRBJ1-2
D gene: -
V gene: TRBV7-9
CDR3 DNA: TGTGCCAGCAGCCCCCGGACAGCAGCGTCGTATGGCTACACCTTC
CDR3 protein: CASSPRTAASYGYTF

CDR3 length: 15
clone size: few
J gene: TRBJ2-2
D gene: -
V gene: TRBV6-1
CDR3 DNA: TGTGCCAGCAGTGAACCCCCCTGGGGCACCGGGGAGCTGTTTTTT
CDR3 protein: CASSEPPWGTGELFF

CDR3 length: 14
clone size: many
J gene: TRBJ2-7
D gene: -
V gene: TRBV5-6
CDR3 DNA: TGTGCCAGCAGCTTGGGAGGGGATACCTACGAGCAGTACTTC
CDR3 protein: CASSLGGDTYEQYF

CDR3 length: 15
clone size: -
J gene: TRBJ1-1
D gene: TRBD1
V gene: TRBV7-9
CDR3 DNA: TGTGCCAGCAGCTTAATGGGACAGGGCGGAACTGAAGCTTTCTTT
CDR3 protein: CASSLMGQGGTEAFF

CDR3 length: 16
clone size: few
J gene: TRBJ1-3
D gene: -
V gene: TRBV29-1
CDR3 DNA: TGCAGCGTGGGAGGTATGCTTTCGAGCTCTGGAAACACCATATATTTT
CDR3 protein: CSVGGMLSSSGNTIYF

CDR3 length: 15
clone size: -
J gene: TRBJ2-3
D gene: TRBD2
V gene: TRBV28
CDR3 DNA: TGTGCCAGCAGTGCGACTAGCGGAAGCACAGATACGCAGTATTTT
CDR3 protein: CASSATSGSTDTQYF

CDR3 length: 15
clone size: -
J gene: TRBJ2-2
D gene: TRBD2
V gene: TRBV6-2/TRBV6-3
CDR3 DNA: TGTGCCAGCAGTTATGGCGGGGGGGCCAGCGGGGAGCTGTTTTTT
CDR3 protein: CASSYGGGASGELFF

CDR3 length: 13
clone size: -
J gene: TRBJ2-7
D gene: -
V gene: TRBV7-6
CDR3 DNA: TGTGCCAGCAGCTTAGTGTTGGACGACGAGCAGTACTTC
CDR3 protein: CASSLVLDDEQYF

CDR3 length: 15
clone size: few
J gene: TRBJ1-2
D gene: -
V gene: TRBV7-2
CDR3 DNA: TGTGCCAGCAGCTTAGACCCGGGGTCCCCCGGTGGCTACACCTTC
CDR3 protein: CASSLDPGSPGGYTF